One T cell receptor (beta chain) is described in this entry. The study drew participants aged about 18 to 89 years from approximately 25 US areas. This sample is part of a study of blood T cell repertoires in COVID-19. The overall study: PBMCs, B-cell-depleted T cells, or T cells provided the cDNA or gDNA that made up the material.

Produced via immunoSEQ multiplex PCR; TCRdb's table is partial and in-frame only. The sample consists of approximately 180,000 clones, more than 75% of them appearing once. The receptor was derived from a woman between 45 and 60 years old with acute COVID-19. Source material: PBMCs or T cells enriched from blood (not recorded which).

Here the CDR3 DNA reads TGTGCCAGCAGTCTCCTGGGCACCTACAATGAGCAGTTCTTC. Its protein product is CASSLLGTYNEQFF. The rearrangement joins TRBV28 to TRBJ2-1; D is unclear. From germline, CDR1 is MDHEN and CDR2 SYDVKM. Trimming removed 5 bases from V and 2 bases from J, with 10 bases in between. The CDR3 extends over 14 amino acids.